These 27 T cell receptor beta chains came from one sample sequenced in a study of cytomegalovirus exposure and HLA in healthy donors. 13 Jbeta primers and 60 Vbeta primers were used for the PCR. The data were produced by immunoSEQ multiplex PCR, yet TCRdb's version contains in-frame clones alone and is incomplete. The table lists roughly 120,000 clones. Sequencing used PBMCs. The source is a man between 35 and 55 years old in good health and CMV-seronegative.

The chain uses TRBV5-1 and TRBJ2-7; 12 bases map to TRBD1. CDR1 and CDR2 from the germline V gene are SGHRS and YFSETQ. There are 14 residues in the CDR3. V was pared by 4 bases and J by 5 bases, with 4 bases of the junction left unmatched. CDR3 sequence (DNA): TGCGCCAGCAGCCCCGGGACAGGGGGCAACGAGCAGTACTTC. This sequence encodes CASSPGTGGNEQYF.

V gene TRBV6-5 combines with J gene TRBJ2-5; TRBD1 aligns across 7 bases. J gave up 5 bases and V 5 bases, and 5 bases lay outside the gene matches. The CDR3 has 13 amino acids. The germline V gene encodes CDR1 MNHEY and CDR2 SVGAGI. CDR3 sequence: CASSQQGRETQYF. The CDR3 DNA sequence: TGTGCCAGCAGTCAACAGGGGCGGGAGACCCAGTACTTC.

The genes are TRBV5-8 and TRBJ2-7, with 7 bases aligning to TRBD2. Germline CDR1 is SGHTS and CDR2 is YDEGEE. The trim removed 0 bases at V and 4 bases at J, leaving 4 bases unmatched. CDR3 length: 14 residues. The CDR3 protein is CASSLVLASYEQYF. CDR3 nucleotides: TGTGCCAGCAGCTTGGTACTAGCGAGTTACGAGCAGTACTTC. Drawing the rest from reference TRBV5-8 and TRBJ2-7, the complete variable domain is EAGVTQSPTHLIKTRGQQATLRCSPISGHTSVYWYQQALGLGLQFLLWYDEGEERNRGNFPPRFSGRQFPNYSSELNVNALELEDSALYLCASSLVLASYEQYFGPGTRLTVT.

CDR3 sequence reads: CASSEQRGLWANEKLFF. CDR3 in DNA: TGTGCCAGCAGTGAACAGAGGGGACTTTGGGCTAATGAAAAACTGTTTTTT. The rearrangement joins TRBV2 to TRBJ1-4; perhaps TRBD1 as D (5 bases). The germline V gene has CDR1 SNHLY and CDR2 FYNNEI. The germline V and J ends were trimmed by 2 bases and 3 bases, with 16 bases remaining between them. The CDR3 loop spans 17 amino acids.

The V gene is TRBV6-1, the J gene TRBJ1-2; tentative D call: TRBD1 (6 bases). The CDR3 is made up of 15 amino acids. Germline lookup yields CDR1 MNHNS and CDR2 SASEGT. The ends were cut back, 4 bases at V and 5 bases at J, with 17 bases in the middle. CDR3 amino acids: CASSGTGYVQYGYTF. In nucleotides, the CDR3 is TGTGCCAGCAGTGGAACAGGGTACGTTCAGTATGGCTACACCTTC.

V gene TRBV7-9 combines with J gene TRBJ2-7, with 9 bases matching TRBD1. The CDR3 covers 15 residues. Germline V gene sequence: CDR1 SEHNR, CDR2 FQNEAQ (reference sequence). J lost 4 bases, V lost 4 bases, and 8 bases had no gene match. The CDR3 region is CASSSTGTGFYEQYF. For the CDR3, the DNA is TGTGCCAGCAGCTCTACCGGGACAGGGTTTTACGAGCAGTACTTC.

This chain joins TRBV10-3 and TRBJ2-7; 9 bases agree with TRBD1. The germline CDR1 and CDR2 sequences are ENHRY and SYGVKD. This CDR3 has 14 residues. Trimming cost V 6 bases and J 4 bases; bases outside gene matches: 7. For the CDR3, the DNA is TGTGCCATCAGCGTGGGGACAGGGATTTACGAGCAGTACTTC. Its translation is CAISVGTGIYEQYF.

V and J are TRBV10-3 and TRBJ2-7; a weak D match, TRBD1 (7 bases). Germline CDR1 and CDR2: ENHRY and SYGVKD. The V and J ends lost 7 bases and 2 bases respectively, with 12 bases between them. CDR3 size: 13 residues. DNA of the CDR3: TGTGCCATCACGGAGGGGGCAGCCTACGAGCAGTACTTC. Protein product: CAITEGAAYEQYF.

The V gene is TRBV27, the J gene TRBJ1-5; 7 positions agree with TRBD1. CDR1 is MNHEY, CDR2 SMNVEV, per germline (reference sequence). This CDR3 comprises 16 residues. V trimming: 5 bases; J trimming: 4 bases; junction bases outside the gene matches: 11. The CDR3 spells CASSLRRDSRNQPQHF. In nucleotides, the CDR3 is TGTGCCAGCAGTCTTAGGAGGGACAGCAGGAATCAGCCCCAGCATTTT.

The chain joins TRBV30 to TRBJ2-1; D unclear. Germline-derived CDR1 and CDR2 are GTSNPN and SVGIG (reference sequence). V shed 1 base and J shed 9 bases, with 7 bases lying between them. The CDR3 totals 11 residues. The CDR3 loop reads CAWSDRGEQFF. The CDR3 DNA is TGTGCCTGGAGTGATAGAGGTGAGCAGTTCTTC. Full variable domain (rest looked up from reference TRBV30 and TRBJ2-1): SQTIHQWPATLVQPVGSPLSLECTVEGTSNPNLYWYRQAAGRGLQLLFYSVGIGQISSEVPQNLSASRPQDRQFILSSKKLLLSDSGFYLCAWSDRGEQFFGPGTRLTVL.

The chain has TRBV6-1 and TRBJ1-1; TRBD1 agrees at 8 bases. After removal of 4 bases from V and 1 base from J, the junction contained 5 bases not matched to a gene. The CDR3 is 15 residues long. CDR1 is MNHNS, CDR2 SASEGT, per germline. DNA for the CDR3: TGTGCCAGCAGTGTTACGGGACAGGCGAACACTGAAGCTTTCTTT. Encoded protein: CASSVTGQANTEAFF.

The chain uses TRBV27 and TRBJ1-1, with TRBD1 as a possible D gene (6 bases). V was cut by 5 bases and J by 4 bases, with 14 bases left in between. The germline CDR1 and CDR2 sequences are MNHEY and SMNVEV (reference sequence). The CDR3 loop spans 14 amino acids. The CDR3 nucleotides are TGTGCCAGCAGTCACAGGGATTCGGGCACTGAAGCTTTCTTT. This translates into CASSHRDSGTEAFF.

The gene calls are TRBV27 and TRBJ2-7; TRBD2 agrees at 12 bases. V shed 8 bases, J shed 2 bases, and the junction held 7 bases outside the gene matches. Germline CDR1 reads MNHEY; CDR2 reads SMNVEV (reference sequence). CDR3 length equals 15 residues. CDR3 in amino acids: CASRGRLAGAYEQYF. For the CDR3, the DNA is TGTGCCAGCCGGGGGAGACTAGCGGGAGCCTACGAGCAGTACTTC.

The V gene is TRBV10-3, the J gene TRBJ1-2, with 8 positions matching TRBD1. After removal of 4 bases from V and 3 bases from J, the junction contained 10 bases not matched to a gene. Germline CDR1 ENHRY, CDR2 SYGVKD. The CDR3 contains 16 residues. CDR3 sequence (DNA): TGTGCCATCAGTGGACGCACAGGGGGATTTGACTATGGCTACACCTTC. Its protein is CAISGRTGGFDYGYTF.

The chain employs TRBV10-2 and TRBJ2-3; 12 bases match TRBD2. The V segment lost 0 bases and the J segment 4 bases; nucleotides outside the gene matches: 2. This CDR3 is 16 amino acids long. In germline, CDR1 is WSHSY, CDR2 SAAADI. The CDR3 reads CASSESRLAGADTQYF. The DNA of the CDR3 is TGCGCCAGCAGTGAGTCGCGACTAGCGGGAGCAGATACGCAGTATTTT.

The chain joins TRBV28 to TRBJ1-2; unclear D gene. CDR1 MDHEN and CDR2 SYDVKM come from the germline V gene. V gave up 5 bases and J gave up 8 bases, with 15 bases separating them. The CDR3 runs to 13 residues. DNA of the CDR3: TGTGCCAGCAGTGAGGGCAATGTTTACGGCTACACCTTC. Amino acid sequence: CASSEGNVYGYTF.

V gene TRBV6-6 combines with J gene TRBJ2-3; unclear D gene. CDR1 and CDR2 (germline): MNHNY, SVGAGI (reference sequence). V was cut by 2 bases and J by 6 bases, with 6 bases left in between. The CDR3 contains 12 residues. Written as DNA, the CDR3 is TGTGCCAGCAGTTACCTCTTGGATACGCAGTATTTT. Its protein is CASSYLLDTQYF.

This chain joins TRBV11-3 and TRBJ2-7; no reliable D call. Germline V gene data show CDR1 as SGHNT and CDR2 as YENEEA. This CDR3 spans 13 amino acids. V shed 5 bases and J shed 2 bases, with 10 bases lying between them. The CDR3 here is CASSPPRTYEQYF. Here the CDR3 DNA reads TGTGCCAGCAGCCCCCCTAGAACCTACGAGCAGTACTTC.

The rearrangement joins TRBV11-3 to TRBJ2-2; D is ambiguous. The CDR3 has 14 amino acids. Trimming stripped 7 bases from V and 1 base from J, with 10 bases between. Looked up from germline, CDR1 is SGHNT and CDR2 is YENEEA. CDR3 in amino acids: CASTEVLNTGELFF. Written as DNA, the CDR3 is TGTGCCAGCACTGAGGTTTTGAACACCGGGGAGCTGTTTTTT.

The chain recombines TRBV28 with TRBJ2-1, with D tentatively TRBD2 (5 bases). V was pared by 5 bases and J by 0 bases, with 26 bases between. The CDR3 loop spans 20 amino acids. CDR1 is MDHEN, CDR2 SYDVKM, per germline. In DNA form, the CDR3 reads TGTGCCAGCAGTCTACAGTTTGCCGGGATAAGCCCAAGCTCCTACAATGAGCAGTTCTTC. This gives the protein CASSLQFAGISPSSYNEQFF.

CDR3 bases: TGTGCCAGCAGTTACGGACAGGCTGGAAACACCATATATTTT. It translates to CASSYGQAGNTIYF. The chain couples TRBV6-5 to TRBJ1-3, with 7 bases aligning to TRBD1. CDR3 length: 14 residues. Germline values: CDR1 MNHEY, CDR2 SVGAGI. The ends lost 2 bases at V and 2 bases at J; junction bases unmatched: 0.

The chain uses TRBV18 and TRBJ1-3; 8 nucleotides agree with TRBD1. This CDR3 comprises 18 residues. Germline-derived CDR1 and CDR2 are KGHSH and LQKENI. V trimming: 2 bases; J trimming: 0 bases; junction bases outside the gene matches: 9. In DNA, the CDR3 is TGTGCCAGCTCACCAGGACAGGGACAGAGTCCCTCTGGAAACACCATATATTTT. It yields the protein CASSPGQGQSPSGNTIYF.

The V and J genes are TRBV30 and TRBJ1-5, with 8 positions matching TRBD1. The CDR3 runs to 17 residues. J gave up 4 bases and V 5 bases, and 16 bases lay outside the gene matches. Germline CDR1 GTSNPN, CDR2 SVGIG (reference sequence). The CDR3 protein is CAWFEGSGTGGNQPQHF. In nucleotides, the CDR3 is TGTGCCTGGTTTGAGGGGTCCGGGACAGGCGGGAATCAGCCCCAGCATTTT.

The CDR3 DNA reads TGTGCCAGCAGCTTAGGTCCCAGGGTCAGCTCTGGAAACACCATATATTTT. Its protein product is CASSLGPRVSSGNTIYF. This chain links TRBV11-3 with TRBJ1-3; weak D call: TRBD1 (5 bases). The CDR3 is made up of 17 amino acids. The germline V gene encodes CDR1 SGHNT and CDR2 YENEEA. V dropped 1 base and J dropped 0 bases, with 13 bases sitting between them.

The V call is TRBV5-6, the J call TRBJ2-1; 9 bases fit TRBD1. Germline lookup yields CDR1 SGHDT and CDR2 YYEEEE. V shed 5 bases, J shed 4 bases, and the junction held 10 bases outside the gene matches. CDR3 length: 16 amino acids. DNA for the CDR3: TGTGCCAGCAGTCCCGGGACAGGGAACGGGTACAATGAGCAGTTCTTC. Translating gives CASSPGTGNGYNEQFF.

The chain couples TRBV10-3 to TRBJ2-1, with D possibly being TRBD2 (5 bases). Germline-derived CDR1 and CDR2 are ENHRY and SYGVKD. The CDR3 runs 15 residues. Trimming left V 4 bases short and J 1 base short, with 11 bases between. In DNA, the CDR3 is TGTGCCATCAGTGCCAGAGAGGGTTCCTACAATGAGCAGTTCTTC. This sequence encodes CAISAREGSYNEQFF.

V usage is TRBV7-9 and J usage is TRBJ2-3, with 8 nucleotides matching TRBD2. This CDR3 region has 16 residues. V shed 6 bases, J shed 0 bases, and the junction held 8 bases outside the gene matches. Germline-derived CDR1 and CDR2 are SEHNR and FQNEAQ (reference sequence). CDR3: CASSRTSGSSTDTQYF. The DNA of the CDR3 is TGTGCCAGCAGTCGTACTAGCGGTTCTAGCACAGATACGCAGTATTTT. The variable domain in full, with the rest retrieved from reference TRBV7-9 and TRBJ2-3, is DTGVSQNPRHKITKRGQNVTFRCDPISEHNRLYWYRQTLGQGPEFLTYFQNEAQLEKSRLLSDRFSAERPKGSFSTLEIQRTEQGDSAMYLCASSRTSGSSTDTQYFGPGTRLTVL.